This T cell receptor (beta chain) was captured by sequencing in a study of shared clonotypes between healthy human individuals. Study results and limitations: Collection of samples was limited to blood; tissue repertoires likely differ.

Trimming removed 9 bases from V and 2 bases from J, with 13 bases in between. The germline V gene encodes CDR1 SGHTA and CDR2 FQGTGA. This CDR3 is 14 amino acids long. Note on this clone: Its target is not known.

TCRdb's copy holds only in-frame clones and misses some; the assay was immunoSEQ multiplex PCR. This sample has about 380,000 clones, with roughly 96% found just once. The material sequenced was memory CD8+ T cells sorted from blood. As for subset: CD45RO+ cells pooled with CCR7-negative TemRA cells. The TCR sequence derives from a man aged 25-45 years in good health. The chain uses TRBV7-3 and TRBJ2-2; D ambiguous. CDR3 loop: CASKPGHNTGELFF. CDR3 DNA sequence: TGTGCCAGTAAGCCGGGCCACAACACCGGGGAGCTGTTTTTT.